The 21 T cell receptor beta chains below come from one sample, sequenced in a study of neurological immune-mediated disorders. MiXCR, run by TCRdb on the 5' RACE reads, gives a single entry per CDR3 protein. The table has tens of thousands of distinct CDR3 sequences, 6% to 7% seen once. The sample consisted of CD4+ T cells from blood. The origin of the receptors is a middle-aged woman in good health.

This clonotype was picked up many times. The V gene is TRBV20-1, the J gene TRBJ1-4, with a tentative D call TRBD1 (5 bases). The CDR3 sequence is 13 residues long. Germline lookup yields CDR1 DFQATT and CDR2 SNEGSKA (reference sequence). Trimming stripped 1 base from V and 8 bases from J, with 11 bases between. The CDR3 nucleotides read TGCAGTGCTAGAGGGGGGTTCGGGGAAAAACTGTTTTTT. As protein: CSARGGFGEKLFF.

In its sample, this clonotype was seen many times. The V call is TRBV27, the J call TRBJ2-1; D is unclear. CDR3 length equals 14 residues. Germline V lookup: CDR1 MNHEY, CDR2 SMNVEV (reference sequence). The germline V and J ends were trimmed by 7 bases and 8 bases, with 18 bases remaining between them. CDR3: CASKISGRGDEQFF. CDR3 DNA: TGTGCCAGCAAAATCTCCGGCCGAGGTGATGAGCAGTTCTTC.

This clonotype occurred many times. Here the CDR3 reads CASSSGQGSTEAFF. The DNA of the CDR3 is TGCGCCAGCAGCTCCGGACAGGGAAGCACTGAAGCTTTCTTT. J is TRBJ1-1 and V is TRBV5-1, with 8 bases identical to TRBD1. V lost 3 bases to trimming and J lost 4 bases; unmatched junction nucleotides: 5. CDR3 length equals 14 residues. Germline CDR1 SGHRS, CDR2 YFSETQ.

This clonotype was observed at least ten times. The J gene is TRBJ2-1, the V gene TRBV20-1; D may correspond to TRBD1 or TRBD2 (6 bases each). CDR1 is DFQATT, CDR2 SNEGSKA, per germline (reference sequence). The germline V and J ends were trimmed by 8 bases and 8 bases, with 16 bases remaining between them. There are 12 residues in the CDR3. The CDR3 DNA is TGCAGTACCACACAGGGAGGCCATGAGCAGTTCTTC. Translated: CSTTQGGHEQFF.

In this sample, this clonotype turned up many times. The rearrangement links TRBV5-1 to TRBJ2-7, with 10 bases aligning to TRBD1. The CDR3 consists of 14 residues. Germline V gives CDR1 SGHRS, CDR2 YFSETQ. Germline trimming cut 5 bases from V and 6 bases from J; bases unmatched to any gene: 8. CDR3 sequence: CASSSGTGDGEQYF. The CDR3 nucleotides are TGCGCCAGCAGTTCCGGGACAGGGGATGGCGAGCAGTACTTC. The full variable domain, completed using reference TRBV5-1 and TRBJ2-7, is KAGVTQTPRYLIKTRGQQVTLSCSPISGHRSVSWYQQTPGQGLQFLFEYFSETQRNKGNFPGRFSGRQFSNSRSEMNVSTLELGDSALYLCASSSGTGDGEQYFGPGTRLTVT.

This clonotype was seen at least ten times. CDR3 loop: CSAERQGARGTEAFF. In nucleotides, the CDR3 is TGCAGTGCTGAGAGACAGGGGGCGCGAGGAACTGAAGCTTTCTTT. The rearrangement links TRBV20-1 to TRBJ1-1; 10 nucleotides line up with TRBD1. V lost 5 bases, J lost 5 bases, and 11 bases stayed unmatched. Germline CDR1 reads DFQATT; CDR2 reads SNEGSKA (reference sequence). CDR3 length equals 15 residues.

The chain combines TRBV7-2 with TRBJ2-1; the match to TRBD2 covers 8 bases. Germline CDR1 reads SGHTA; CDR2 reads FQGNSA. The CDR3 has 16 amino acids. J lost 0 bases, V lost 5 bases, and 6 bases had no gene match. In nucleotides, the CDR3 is TGTGCCAGCAGCCTGTCTAGCGGGCGCTCCTACAATGAGCAGTTCTTC. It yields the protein CASSLSSGRSYNEQFF.

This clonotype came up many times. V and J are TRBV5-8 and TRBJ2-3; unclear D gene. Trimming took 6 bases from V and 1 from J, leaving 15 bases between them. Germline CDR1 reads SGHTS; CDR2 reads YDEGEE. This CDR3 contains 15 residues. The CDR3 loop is CASTPQATRTDTQYF. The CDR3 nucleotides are TGTGCCAGCACCCCTCAGGCAACGCGCACAGATACGCAGTATTTT. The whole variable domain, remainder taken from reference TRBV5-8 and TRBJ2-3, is EAGVTQSPTHLIKTRGQQATLRCSPISGHTSVYWYQQALGLGLQFLLWYDEGEERNRGNFPPRFSGRQFPNYSSELNVNALELEDSALYLCASTPQATRTDTQYFGPGTRLTVL.

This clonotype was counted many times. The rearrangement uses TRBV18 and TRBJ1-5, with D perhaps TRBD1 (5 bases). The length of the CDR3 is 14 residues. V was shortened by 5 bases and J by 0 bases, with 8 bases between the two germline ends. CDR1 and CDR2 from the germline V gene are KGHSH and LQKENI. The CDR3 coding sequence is TGTGCCAGCTCATCGGGACCTAGCAATCAGCCCCAGCATTTT. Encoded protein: CASSSGPSNQPQHF.

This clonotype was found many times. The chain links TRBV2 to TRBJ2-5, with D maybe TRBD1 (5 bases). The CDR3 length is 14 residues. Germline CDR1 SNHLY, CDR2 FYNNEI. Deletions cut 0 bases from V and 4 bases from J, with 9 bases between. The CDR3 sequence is CASSEAEGAETQYF. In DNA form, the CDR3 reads TGTGCCAGCAGTGAAGCAGAAGGGGCAGAGACCCAGTACTTC.

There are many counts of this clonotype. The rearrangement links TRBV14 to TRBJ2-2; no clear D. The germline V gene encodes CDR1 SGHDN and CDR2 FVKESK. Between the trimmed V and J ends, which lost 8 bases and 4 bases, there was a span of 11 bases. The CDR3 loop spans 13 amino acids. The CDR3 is CASRRLATGELFF. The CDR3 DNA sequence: TGTGCCAGCCGACGTTTGGCCACCGGGGAGCTGTTTTTT.

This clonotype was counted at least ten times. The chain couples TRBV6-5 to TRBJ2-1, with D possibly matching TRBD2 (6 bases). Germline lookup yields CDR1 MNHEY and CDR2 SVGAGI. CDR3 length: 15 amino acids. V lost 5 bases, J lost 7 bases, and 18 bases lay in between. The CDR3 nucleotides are TGTGCCAGCAGTACGGGGGACTTGACTCGGAATGAGCAGTTCTTC. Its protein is CASSTGDLTRNEQFF.

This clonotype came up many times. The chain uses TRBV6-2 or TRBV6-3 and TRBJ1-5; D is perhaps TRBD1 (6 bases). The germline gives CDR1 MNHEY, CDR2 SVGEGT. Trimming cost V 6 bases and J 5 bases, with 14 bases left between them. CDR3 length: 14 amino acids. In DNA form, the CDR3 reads TGTGCCAGCAGGCCCACAGGGATCGATCAGCCCCAGCATTTT. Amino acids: CASRPTGIDQPQHF.

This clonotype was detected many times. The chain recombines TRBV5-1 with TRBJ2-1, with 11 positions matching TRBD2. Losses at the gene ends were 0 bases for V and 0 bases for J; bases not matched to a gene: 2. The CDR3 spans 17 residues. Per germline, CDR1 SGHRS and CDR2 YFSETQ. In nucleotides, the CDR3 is TGCGCCAGCAGCTTGGGCCTAGCGGGAGGCTCCTACAATGAGCAGTTCTTC. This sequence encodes CASSLGLAGGSYNEQFF. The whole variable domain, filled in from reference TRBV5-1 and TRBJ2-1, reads KAGVTQTPRYLIKTRGQQVTLSCSPISGHRSVSWYQQTPGQGLQFLFEYFSETQRNKGNFPGRFSGRQFSNSRSEMNVSTLELGDSALYLCASSLGLAGGSYNEQFFGPGTRLTVL.

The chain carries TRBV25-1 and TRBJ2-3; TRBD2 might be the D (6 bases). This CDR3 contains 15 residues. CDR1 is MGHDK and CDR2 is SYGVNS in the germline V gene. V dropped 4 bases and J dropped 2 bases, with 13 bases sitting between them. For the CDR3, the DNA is TGTGCCAGCAGTGCCATGGGAGGAGACACAGATACGCAGTATTTT. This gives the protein CASSAMGGDTDTQYF.

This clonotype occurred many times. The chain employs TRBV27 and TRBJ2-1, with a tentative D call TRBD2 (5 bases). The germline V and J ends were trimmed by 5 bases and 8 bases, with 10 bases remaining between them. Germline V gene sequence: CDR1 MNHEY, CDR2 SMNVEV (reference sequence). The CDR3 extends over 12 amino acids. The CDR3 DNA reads TGTGCCAGCAGTCCCCAGAGGGATGAGCAGTTCTTC. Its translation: CASSPQRDEQFF.

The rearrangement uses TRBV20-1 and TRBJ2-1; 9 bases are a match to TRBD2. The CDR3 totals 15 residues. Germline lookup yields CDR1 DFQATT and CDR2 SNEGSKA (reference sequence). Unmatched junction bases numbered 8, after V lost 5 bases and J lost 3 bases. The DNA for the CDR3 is TGCAGTGCTCGGGGATCTAGCGGGGACTACAATGAGCAGTTCTTC. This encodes CSARGSSGDYNEQFF.

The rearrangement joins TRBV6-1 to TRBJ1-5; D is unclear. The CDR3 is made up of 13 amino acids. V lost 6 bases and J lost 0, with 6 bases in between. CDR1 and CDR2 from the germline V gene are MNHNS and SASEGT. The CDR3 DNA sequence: TGTGCCAGCAGAACTGATAGCAATCAGCCCCAGCATTTT. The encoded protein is CASRTDSNQPQHF.

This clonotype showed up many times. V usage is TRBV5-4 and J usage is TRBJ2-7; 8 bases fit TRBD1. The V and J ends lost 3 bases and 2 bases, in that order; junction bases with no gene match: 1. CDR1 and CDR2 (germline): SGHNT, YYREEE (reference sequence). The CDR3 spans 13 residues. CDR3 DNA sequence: TGTGCCAGCAGCTCACAGGGGGCCTACGAGCAGTACTTC. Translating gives CASSSQGAYEQYF.

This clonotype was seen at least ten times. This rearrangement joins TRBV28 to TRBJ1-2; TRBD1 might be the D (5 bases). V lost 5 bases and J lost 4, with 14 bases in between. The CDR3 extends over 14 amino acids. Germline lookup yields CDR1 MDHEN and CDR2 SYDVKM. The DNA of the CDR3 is TGTGCCAGCAGTATCAGGGCCTTCGCCTATGGCTACACCTTC. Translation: CASSIRAFAYGYTF.

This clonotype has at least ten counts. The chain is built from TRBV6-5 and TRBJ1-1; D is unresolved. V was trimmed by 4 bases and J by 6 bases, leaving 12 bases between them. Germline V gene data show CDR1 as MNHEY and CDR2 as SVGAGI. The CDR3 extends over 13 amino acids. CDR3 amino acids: CASSSETRAEAFF. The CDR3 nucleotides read TGTGCCAGCAGTTCAGAAACGCGCGCTGAAGCTTTCTTT.